This is a list of T cell receptor beta chains from one sample in a study of CD8 T cells in Susac syndrome. MiXCR was run by TCRdb on the immunoSEQ multiplex PCR reads, yielding one entry per CDR3 protein. This table has 200,000 to 250,000 distinct CDR3 sequences, about 94% appearing once. Sequences were obtained from CD4+ T cells from PBMCs. These receptors were taken from a human donor with Susac syndrome. The CDR3 runs from the conserved cysteine through the conserved F or W. The order of the fields is CDR3 protein, D gene, V gene, clone size, J gene. The D gene is left open where the match is weak. Expanded clones get a size class; other rows say once, few or many, or leave the size out.

CDR3 protein: CASSPERNYEQYF
D gene: -
V gene: TRBV12-3/TRBV12-4
clone size: -
J gene: TRBJ2-7

CDR3 protein: CASSFAPNSGYTF
D gene: -
V gene: TRBV12-3/TRBV12-4
clone size: -
J gene: TRBJ1-2

CDR3 protein: CASSEGGGPEFF
D gene: -
V gene: TRBV2
clone size: -
J gene: TRBJ2-1

CDR3 protein: CSVENQWGGGDTQYF
D gene: -
V gene: TRBV29-1
clone size: -
J gene: TRBJ2-3

CDR3 protein: CASSQVAGETYEQYF
D gene: TRBD2
V gene: TRBV4-3
clone size: -
J gene: TRBJ2-7

CDR3 protein: CSVDSGEGETQYF
D gene: -
V gene: TRBV29-1
clone size: -
J gene: TRBJ2-5

CDR3 protein: CSVKDTAYEQYF
D gene: -
V gene: TRBV29-1
clone size: -
J gene: TRBJ2-7

CDR3 protein: CASRGGVDGTYEQHF
D gene: -
V gene: TRBV12-3/TRBV12-4
clone size: -
J gene: TRBJ2-7

CDR3 protein: CASSILGGTDTQYF
D gene: -
V gene: TRBV9
clone size: -
J gene: TRBJ2-3

CDR3 protein: CSAVEGYTSGNTIYF
D gene: -
V gene: TRBV20-1
clone size: -
J gene: TRBJ1-3

CDR3 protein: CASSYIRGGPNTGELFF
D gene: -
V gene: TRBV6-5
clone size: once
J gene: TRBJ2-2

CDR3 protein: CASSPTGGETPGELFF
D gene: TRBD1
V gene: TRBV3-1
clone size: -
J gene: TRBJ2-2

CDR3 protein: CASSVVGDTITDTQYF
D gene: -
V gene: TRBV7-2
clone size: -
J gene: TRBJ2-3

CDR3 protein: CASSQDPGTKNIQYF
D gene: -
V gene: TRBV3-1
clone size: -
J gene: TRBJ2-4

CDR3 protein: CASSFLHQGNTEAFF
D gene: -
V gene: TRBV12-3/TRBV12-4
clone size: -
J gene: TRBJ1-1

CDR3 protein: CASTLNGNTEAFF
D gene: -
V gene: TRBV27
clone size: -
J gene: TRBJ1-1

CDR3 protein: CASSPRGLAGVRDDEQFF
D gene: TRBD2
V gene: TRBV11-1
clone size: -
J gene: TRBJ2-1

CDR3 protein: CASSAGGHSYEQYF
D gene: -
V gene: TRBV7-2
clone size: -
J gene: TRBJ2-7

CDR3 protein: CSASSAGAYEQYF
D gene: TRBD2
V gene: TRBV20-1
clone size: -
J gene: TRBJ2-7

CDR3 protein: CASSWRGNMETQYF
D gene: -
V gene: TRBV5-4
clone size: -
J gene: TRBJ2-5